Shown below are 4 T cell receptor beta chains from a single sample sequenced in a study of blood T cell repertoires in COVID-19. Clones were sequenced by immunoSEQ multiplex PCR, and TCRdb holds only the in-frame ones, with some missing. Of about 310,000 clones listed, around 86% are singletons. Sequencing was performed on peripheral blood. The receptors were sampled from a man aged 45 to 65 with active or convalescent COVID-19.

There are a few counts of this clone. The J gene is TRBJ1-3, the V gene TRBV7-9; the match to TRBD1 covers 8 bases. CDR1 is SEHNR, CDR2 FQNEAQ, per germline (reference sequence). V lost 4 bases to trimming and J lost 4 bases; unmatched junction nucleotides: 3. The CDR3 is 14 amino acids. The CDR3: CASSSDREGNTIYF. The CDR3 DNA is TGTGCCAGCAGCTCGGACAGGGAAGGAAACACCATATATTTT.

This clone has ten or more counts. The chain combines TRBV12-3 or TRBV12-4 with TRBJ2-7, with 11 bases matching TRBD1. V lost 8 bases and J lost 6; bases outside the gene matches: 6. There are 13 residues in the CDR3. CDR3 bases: TGTGCCAGCCTGCGGACAGGGGGCGGCGAGCAGTACTTC. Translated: CASLRTGGGEQYF.

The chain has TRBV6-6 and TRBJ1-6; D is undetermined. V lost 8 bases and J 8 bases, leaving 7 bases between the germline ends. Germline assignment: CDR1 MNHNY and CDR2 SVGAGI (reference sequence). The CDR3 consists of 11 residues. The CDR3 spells CASSGDSPLHF. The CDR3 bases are TGTGCCAGCTCGGGAGATTCACCCCTCCACTTT.

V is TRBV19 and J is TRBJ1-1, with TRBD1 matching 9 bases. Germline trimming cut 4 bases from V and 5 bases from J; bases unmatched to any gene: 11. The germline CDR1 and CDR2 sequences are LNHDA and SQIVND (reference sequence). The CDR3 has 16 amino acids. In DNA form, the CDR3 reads TGTGCCAGTAGTACTCCGACAGGGGGGATTAAGACTGAAGCTTTCTTT. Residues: CASSTPTGGIKTEAFF.